This TCR beta chain originates from a study of T-cell memory formation after mild COVID-19. A word on this clonotype: Its specificity is not known.

MiXCR, run by TCRdb on the 5' RACE reads, gives a single entry per CDR3 protein. The table has some 320,000 distinct CDR3 sequences, about 13% seen once. V lost 4 bases, J lost 1 base, and 8 bases stayed unmatched. The length of the CDR3 is 15 residues. Germline V CDR1 and CDR2: SGHTS, YDEGEE. Study-level findings and limits: The study detected some responding clones in pre-infection memory, suggesting cross-reactive memory joined. In second-wave clones peaking day 37, SARS-CoV-2 specificity remained unconfirmed. CD4+ bias marked clones expanding day 15 to 37, unlike balanced contracting clones.

The chain links TRBV5-8 to TRBJ2-7; TRBD1 aligns across 7 bases. This clonotype originated in a man aged 18 to 35 who had mild COVID-19 (a few samples of this study predate the infection). Cell type and time point are not known. Material for sequencing was PBMCs or a T cell subset sorted from them (not recorded which). The CDR3 here is CASSRSGTASYEQYF. CDR3 sequence (DNA): TGTGCCAGCAGCCGTTCCGGGACAGCTTCCTACGAGCAGTACTTC.